These T cell receptor beta chains were read from a single sample in a study of shared T cell receptors in the human thymus. Libraries were prepared by immunoSEQ multiplex PCR; TCRdb keeps only in-frame clonotypes and omits some of them. The sample contains over 450,000 clones, approximately 78% of which appear only once. A further study also used this sample, focusing on human thymus T cells.

What was sequenced was thymocytes. The receptors derive from a boy in the first two years of life with a congenital heart defect. CDR3s include the opening cysteine and the closing phenylalanine or tryptophan.

V: TRBV27; CDR3: CASSGEVRKGGYTF
V: TRBV4-2; CDR3: CASSQGANRRTDTQYF
V: TRBV7-9; CDR3: CASSPEGTGGDYGYTF
V: TRBV28; CDR3: CASNLRDRYNEQFF
V: TRBV5-6; CDR3: CASSSPGTSNPPRTDTQYF
V: TRBV5-1; CDR3: CASSHGDPLYEQYF
V: TRBV28; CDR3: CAIGRLAETYEQYF
V: TRBV5-4; CDR3: CASSQSRTSPNNEQFF
V: TRBV28; CDR3: CASSLRRDAYEQYF
V: TRBV27; CDR3: CASSPEAGDHLYEQYF
V: TRBV5-1; CDR3: CASSLGTSGRRWETQYF
V: TRBV18; CDR3: CASSPRQTVNTGELFF
V: TRBV25-1; CDR3: CASSEWTSGYQETQYF
V: TRBV7-7; CDR3: CASSLSTSSYNEQFF
V: TRBV7-8; CDR3: CASSHQGMDSNQPQHF
V: TRBV27; CDR3: CASTLRSSGANVLTF
V: TRBV2; CDR3: CASTPRSGLTIYF
V: TRBV29-1; CDR3: CSVPGRDDTDTQYF
V: TRBV28; CDR3: CASSPHGTVENTIYF
V: TRBV6-5; CDR3: CASSRTGFGEQYF
V: TRBV6-4; CDR3: CASKPGAYNEQFF
V: TRBV4-3; CDR3: CASSQGPTGDETQYF
V: TRBV10-3; CDR3: CAISESSPNNQPQHF